These 6 T cell receptor beta chains originate from one sample sequenced in a study of shared clonotypes between healthy human individuals. Method: immunoSEQ multiplex PCR; TCRdb's copy keeps in-frame clones and lacks some. The table lists 2 million to 2.5 million clones, approximately 93% of them singletons. The specimen sequenced was naive CD4+ T cells from PBMCs. Subset indicated: CD45RA+ positively selected. These receptors came from a man younger than 30 in good health. Some clones in this sample may be carry-over from other donors' samples.

The chain joins TRBV7-9 to TRBJ1-5; 7 nucleotides align to TRBD1. The junction had 5 bases not matched to a gene; V was cut back by 5 bases and J by 1 base. Germline loops: CDR1 SEHNR, CDR2 FQNEAQ (reference sequence). The CDR3 has 15 amino acids. CDR3 protein: CASSPQGVSNQPQHF. CDR3 in DNA: TGTGCCAGCAGCCCCCAGGGGGTAAGCAATCAGCCCCAGCATTTT.

The chain links TRBV13 to TRBJ1-2, with a weak D call TRBD1 (6 bases). Germline CDR1 and CDR2: PRHDT and FYEKMQ (reference sequence). The CDR3 contains 14 residues. V gave up 3 bases and J gave up 5 bases, with 13 bases separating them. CDR3 nucleotides: TGTGCCAGCAGCTTCGCAGGGGTTCAGTATGGCTACACCTTC. Translation: CASSFAGVQYGYTF.

DNA of the CDR3: TGTGCCAGCTTATGGGCAGACTATAGCAATCAGCCCCAGCATTTT. It is translated as CASLWADYSNQPQHF. The V and J genes are TRBV19 and TRBJ1-5; D remains unclear. Trimming pared 9 bases from V and 0 bases from J, leaving 15 bases between. Per germline, CDR1 LNHDA and CDR2 SQIVND (reference sequence). This CDR3 is 15 amino acids long.

The rearrangement links TRBV9 to TRBJ2-7; 9 bases agree with TRBD2. Germline trimming cut 3 bases from V and 6 bases from J; bases unmatched to any gene: 10. Per the germline V gene, CDR1 is SGDLS and CDR2 is YYNGEE. The CDR3 spans 15 residues. The CDR3 reads CASSALAGRGTEQYF. CDR3 coding DNA: TGTGCCAGCAGCGCACTAGCGGGCCGGGGGACCGAGCAGTACTTC.

As concerns this clone: This specimen includes other DNA sequences encoding the same CDR3. The genes are TRBV30 and TRBJ1-1; perhaps TRBD1 as D (6 bases). V lost 5 bases, J lost 8 bases, and 12 bases lay in between. The CDR3 consists of 11 residues. CDR1 is GTSNPN, CDR2 SVGIG, per germline (reference sequence). CDR3 coding DNA: TGTGCCTGGGGCCGGGGGCCCGAAGCTTTCTTT. This encodes CAWGRGPEAFF.

The chain couples TRBV10-2 to TRBJ2-5, with D tentatively TRBD2 (5 bases). The CDR3 is 16 amino acids. Germline-derived CDR1 and CDR2 are WSHSY and SAAADI. V lost 4 bases and J lost 7, with 22 bases in between. The CDR3 coding sequence is TGCGCCAGCAGTGGAGGGCCTTCATCCTTATTGGGGACCCAGTACTTC. This codes for CASSGGPSSLLGTQYF.